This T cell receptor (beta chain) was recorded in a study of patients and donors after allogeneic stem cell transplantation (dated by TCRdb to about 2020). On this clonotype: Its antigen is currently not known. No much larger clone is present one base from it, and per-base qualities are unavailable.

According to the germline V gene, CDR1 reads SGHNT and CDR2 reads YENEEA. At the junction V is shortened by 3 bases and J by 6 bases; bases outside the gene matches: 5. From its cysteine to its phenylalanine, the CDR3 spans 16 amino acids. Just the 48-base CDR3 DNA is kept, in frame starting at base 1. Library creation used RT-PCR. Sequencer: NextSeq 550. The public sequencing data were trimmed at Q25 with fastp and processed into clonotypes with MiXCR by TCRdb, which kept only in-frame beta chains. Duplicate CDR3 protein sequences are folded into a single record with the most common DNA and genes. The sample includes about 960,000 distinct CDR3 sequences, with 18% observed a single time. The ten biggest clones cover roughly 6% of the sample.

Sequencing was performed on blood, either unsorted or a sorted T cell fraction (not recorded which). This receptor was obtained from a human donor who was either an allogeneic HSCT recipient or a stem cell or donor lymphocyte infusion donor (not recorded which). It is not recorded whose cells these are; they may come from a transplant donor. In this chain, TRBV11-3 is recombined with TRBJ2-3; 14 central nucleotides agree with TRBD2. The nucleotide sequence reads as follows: TGTGCCAGCAGCTTTGGGACTAGCGGGAGTGGGGATACGCAGTATTTT. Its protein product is CASSFGTSGSGDTQYF. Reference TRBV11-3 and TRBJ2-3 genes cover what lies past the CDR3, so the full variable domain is EAGVVQSPRYKIIEKKQPVAFWCNPISGHNTLYWYLQNLGQGPELLIRYENEEAVDDSQLPKDRFSAERLKGVDSTLKIQPAELGDSAVYLCASSFGTSGSGDTQYFGPGTRLTVL.